These 23 T cell receptor beta chains originate from one sample sequenced in a study of blood T cell repertoires in COVID-19. Method: immunoSEQ multiplex PCR; TCRdb's copy keeps in-frame clones and lacks some. The sample records hundreds of thousands of clones, approximately 85% being singletons. Sequenced sample: peripheral blood. All receptors derive from a human donor in a cohort sampled during active COVID-19.

The chain recombines TRBV19 with TRBJ1-4; D not resolved. Per germline, CDR1 LNHDA and CDR2 SQIVND (reference sequence). The length of the CDR3 is 15 residues. V was shortened by 11 bases and J by 3 bases, with 19 bases between the two germline ends. The CDR3 coding sequence is TGTGCCCCAATATCCAAAATCGGGGCTAATGAAAAACTGTTTTTT. Its translation: CAPISKIGANEKLFF.

The genes are TRBV19 and TRBJ1-5; perhaps TRBD1 as D (5 bases). Trimming left V 5 bases short and J 3 bases short, with 14 bases between. The CDR3 runs 15 residues. Germline values: CDR1 LNHDA, CDR2 SQIVND (reference sequence). CDR3 sequence: CASSLQGFDNQPQHF. CDR3 in DNA: TGTGCCAGTAGTTTGCAGGGTTTTGACAATCAGCCCCAGCATTTT. The full variable domain, its missing parts supplied by reference TRBV19 and TRBJ1-5, is DGGITQSPKYLFRKEGQNVTLSCEQNLNHDAMYWYRQDPGQGLRLIYYSQIVNDFQKGDIAEGYSVSREKKESFPLTVTSAQKNPTAFYLCASSLQGFDNQPQHFGDGTRLSIL.

The rearrangement uses TRBV9 and TRBJ2-2; the match to TRBD1 covers 9 bases. The ends lost 3 bases at V and 4 bases at J; junction bases unmatched: 7. The CDR3 runs 16 residues. The germline gives CDR1 SGDLS, CDR2 YYNGEE. This chain's CDR3 is CASSAIRDRVTGELFF. The CDR3 DNA is TGTGCCAGCAGCGCCATCCGGGACAGGGTCACCGGGGAGCTGTTTTTT.

Comments on this clone: One end of the junction varies from germline; a read error may be responsible. This chain joins TRBV5-5 and TRBJ2-2, with D perhaps matching TRBD1 (5 bases). This CDR3 region has 16 residues. Per the germline V gene, CDR1 is SGHKS and CDR2 is YYEKEE (reference sequence). The CDR3 nucleotides are TGTGCCAGCACCTTGACCCGGACACCAAACACCGGGGAGCTGTTTTTT. This translates into CASTLTRTPNTGELFF.

The chain uses TRBV5-8 and TRBJ2-5; TRBD1 agrees at 9 bases. CDR1 is SGHTS, CDR2 YDEGEE, per germline. This CDR3 spans 14 amino acids. The junction had 6 bases not matched to a gene; V was cut back by 4 bases and J by 5 bases. DNA for the CDR3: TGTGCCAGCAGCGTCGGACAGGGGTGGGAGACCCAGTACTTC. The encoded protein is CASSVGQGWETQYF. Full variable domain (missing parts from reference TRBV5-8 and TRBJ2-5): EAGVTQSPTHLIKTRGQQATLRCSPISGHTSVYWYQQALGLGLQFLLWYDEGEERNRGNFPPRFSGRQFPNYSSELNVNALELEDSALYLCASSVGQGWETQYFGPGTRLLVL.

The genes are TRBV14 and TRBJ1-3; D not resolved. In germline, CDR1 is SGHDN, CDR2 FVKESK. The CDR3 spans 18 residues. The ends were cut back, 2 bases at V and 8 bases at J, with 25 bases in the middle. The CDR3 coding sequence is TGTGCCAGCAGCCAAATTCGGAGGTTCTCAATTCCGGAAGACACCATATATTTT. It encodes CASSQIRRFSIPEDTIYF. Supplemented by reference TRBV14 and TRBJ1-3, the full variable domain reads EAGVTQFPSHSVIEKGQTVTLRCDPISGHDNLYWYRRVMGKEIKFLLHFVKESKQDESGMPNNRFLAERTGGTYSTLKVQPAELEDSGVYFCASSQIRRFSIPEDTIYFGEGSWLTVV.

CDR3 DNA sequence: TGTGCCATCACCGACTCACTGGCCTATGAAGCTTTCTTT. Its protein product is CAITDSLAYEAFF. This rearrangement joins TRBV10-3 to TRBJ1-1; no definite D call. Per germline, CDR1 ENHRY and CDR2 SYGVKD. V was trimmed by 7 bases and J by 7 bases, leaving 16 bases between them. The CDR3 consists of 13 residues.

This chain connects TRBV24-1 to TRBJ2-2; D uncertain. Per germline, CDR1 KGHDR and CDR2 SFDVKD. The CDR3 has 16 residues. V dropped 3 bases and J dropped 0 bases, with 10 bases sitting between them. For the CDR3, the DNA is TGTGCCACCAGTGATCCTCCTGCGGCGAACACCGGGGAGCTGTTTTTT. This codes for CATSDPPAANTGELFF.

CDR3 in amino acids: CASSLNRGRADTQYF. In nucleotides, the CDR3 is TGTGCCAGCAGCTTGAACAGGGGACGGGCAGATACGCAGTATTTT. The J gene is TRBJ2-3, the V gene TRBV5-4; 7 bases match TRBD1. V gave up 1 base and J gave up 4 bases; unmatched junction bases: 6. The germline CDR1 and CDR2 sequences are SGHNT and YYREEE (reference sequence). The CDR3 extends over 15 amino acids.

The rearrangement links TRBV3-1 (or the pseudogene TRBV3-2) to TRBJ2-3; a possible D gene is TRBD2 (6 bases). The length of the CDR3 is 15 residues. V was pared by 0 bases and J by 4 bases, with 11 bases between. The germline gives CDR1 LGHDT, CDR2 YNNKEL (reference sequence). The CDR3 DNA is TGTGCCAGCAGCCAAGATCCGCGGGGCGCAGATACGCAGTATTTT. Amino acids: CASSQDPRGADTQYF.

This chain uses TRBV5-1 with TRBJ2-1; D remains ambiguous. Between the trimmed V and J ends, which lost 0 bases and 8 bases, there was a span of 15 bases. The germline gives CDR1 SGHRS, CDR2 YFSETQ. The CDR3 consists of 15 residues. CDR3 in amino acids: CASSLEQVRSDEQFF. Here the CDR3 DNA reads TGCGCCAGCAGCTTGGAGCAGGTCCGGTCCGATGAGCAGTTCTTC. Full variable domain (missing parts from reference TRBV5-1 and TRBJ2-1): KAGVTQTPRYLIKTRGQQVTLSCSPISGHRSVSWYQQTPGQGLQFLFEYFSETQRNKGNFPGRFSGRQFSNSRSEMNVSTLELGDSALYLCASSLEQVRSDEQFFGPGTRLTVL.

The J gene is TRBJ2-5, the V gene TRBV5-1; D is possibly TRBD2 (6 bases). CDR1 and CDR2 (germline): SGHRS, YFSETQ. CDR3 length: 13 residues. V lost 0 bases and J 4 bases, leaving 7 bases between the germline ends. The CDR3 bases are TGCGCCAGCAGCTTGGTCGGGGGAGAGACCCAGTACTTC. This gives the protein CASSLVGGETQYF. The entire variable domain, with the rest obtained from reference TRBV5-1 and TRBJ2-5, is as follows: KAGVTQTPRYLIKTRGQQVTLSCSPISGHRSVSWYQQTPGQGLQFLFEYFSETQRNKGNFPGRFSGRQFSNSRSEMNVSTLELGDSALYLCASSLVGGETQYFGPGTRLLVL.

This chain uses TRBV13 with TRBJ2-1, with TRBD1 identical over 8 bases. The length of the CDR3 is 15 residues. Germline values: CDR1 PRHDT, CDR2 FYEKMQ (reference sequence). V was pared by 3 bases and J by 8 bases, with 9 bases of the junction left unmatched. Here the CDR3 reads CASSLVPRGQYEQFF. CDR3 nucleotides: TGTGCCAGCAGCTTGGTCCCCAGGGGGCAGTATGAGCAGTTCTTC. Full variable domain (rest looked up from reference TRBV13 and TRBJ2-1): AAGVIQSPRHLIKEKRETATLKCYPIPRHDTVYWYQQGPGQDPQFLISFYEKMQSDKGSIPDRFSAQQFSDYHSELNMSSLELGDSALYFCASSLVPRGQYEQFFGPGTRLTVL.

This chain uses TRBV19 with TRBJ1-6, with 12 bases that match TRBD1. The CDR3 contains 16 residues. With 9 bases clipped from V and 9 bases from J, the junction kept 12 bases outside the gene matches. Germline V gene data show CDR1 as LNHDA and CDR2 as SQIVND (reference sequence). CDR3 coding DNA: TGTGCCAGCAACCCGTCGGGACAGGGGGCTTTTTCACCCCTCCACTTT. This encodes CASNPSGQGAFSPLHF.

The chain has TRBV28 and TRBJ2-1, with D perhaps TRBD2 (6 bases). The CDR3 length is 14 residues. The V end was cut by 6 bases, the J end by 9 bases, with 18 bases between. Germline V CDR1 and CDR2: MDHEN, SYDVKM. The CDR3 here is CASREEGRGPEQFF. The CDR3 nucleotides are TGTGCCAGCAGGGAGGAGGGGCGCGGGCCTGAGCAGTTCTTC.

This clone was seen just once. This chain links TRBV5-5 with TRBJ2-7; TRBD1 might be the D (5 bases). Per the germline V gene, CDR1 is SGHKS and CDR2 is YYEKEE (reference sequence). Trimming cost V 7 bases and J 2 bases, with 10 bases left between them. The CDR3 is made up of 12 amino acids. CDR3 residues: CASSGIAYEQYF. DNA for the CDR3: TGTGCCAGCTCAGGGATAGCCTACGAGCAGTACTTC.

V and J are TRBV2 and TRBJ2-7; possible D gene TRBD2, 5 bases. Germline V lookup: CDR1 SNHLY, CDR2 FYNNEI. There are 14 residues in the CDR3. Trimming took off 11 bases at V and 0 bases at J, with 17 bases between the two ends. The CDR3, as DNA: TGTGCCCGGGGATCGACTGCACTCTCCTACGAGCAGTACTTC. Its protein is CARGSTALSYEQYF.

The chain recombines TRBV19 with TRBJ1-3; TRBD1 matches 9 bases. The CDR3 covers 14 residues. Germline lookup yields CDR1 LNHDA and CDR2 SQIVND (reference sequence). After removal of 5 bases from V and 7 bases from J, the junction contained 6 bases not matched to a gene. The CDR3 DNA follows: TGTGCCAGTAGTCAAGGACAGGGGCTGAACACCATATATTTT. As protein: CASSQGQGLNTIYF. The entire variable domain, with the rest obtained from reference TRBV19 and TRBJ1-3, is as follows: DGGITQSPKYLFRKEGQNVTLSCEQNLNHDAMYWYRQDPGQGLRLIYYSQIVNDFQKGDIAEGYSVSREKKESFPLTVTSAQKNPTAFYLCASSQGQGLNTIYFGEGSWLTVV.

The chain links TRBV9 to TRBJ1-1; D may be TRBD1 (6 bases). CDR3 length: 15 residues. The germline CDR1 and CDR2 sequences are SGDLS and YYNGEE. V was pared by 0 bases and J by 3 bases, with 12 bases between. The CDR3 spells CASSVVQGLHTEAFF. The CDR3 region has the DNA TGTGCCAGCAGCGTAGTTCAGGGGCTTCACACTGAAGCTTTCTTT.

CDR3 residues: CASSSTGPGAQHF. The CDR3 coding sequence is TGTGCCAGCAGCTCGACGGGTCCGGGGGCCCAGCATTTT. The V gene is TRBV7-9, the J gene TRBJ1-5; D possibly corresponds to TRBD1 (5 bases). Looked up from germline, CDR1 is SEHNR and CDR2 is FQNEAQ (reference sequence). The CDR3 length is 13 residues. V gave up 4 bases and J gave up 11 bases, with 15 bases separating them.

The genes are TRBV29-1 and TRBJ2-3, with 7 bases fitting TRBD1. Unmatched junction bases numbered 10, after V lost 0 bases and J lost 4 bases. The CDR3 extends over 16 amino acids. Germline-derived CDR1 and CDR2 are SQVTM and ANQGSEA. CDR3 bases: TGCAGCGTTGAAGATCGGTTGACAGGGACGTCAGATACGCAGTATTTT. Translating it yields CSVEDRLTGTSDTQYF.

This clone was recorded only once. The chain joins TRBV18 to TRBJ2-2; 8 bases map to TRBD2. Trimming cost V 2 bases and J 2 bases; bases outside gene matches: 10. The germline gives CDR1 KGHSH, CDR2 LQKENI. There are 18 residues in the CDR3. The chain's CDR3 is CASSPAISGDLNTGELFF. For the CDR3, the DNA is TGTGCCAGCTCACCAGCGATTAGCGGGGACCTCAACACCGGGGAGCTGTTTTTT.

About this clone itself: Other nucleotide sequences in the sample specify the same CDR3. The gene calls are TRBV12-3 or TRBV12-4 and TRBJ1-2, with D unresolved. This CDR3 has 12 amino acids. The V and J ends lost 3 bases and 2 bases respectively, with 4 bases between them. CDR3: CASSFGNYGYTF. The DNA of the CDR3 is TGTGCCAGCAGTTTTGGCAACTATGGCTACACCTTC.